The rows below give T cell receptor beta chains drawn from one sample of a study of vaccination effects on CD4 cells after COVID-19. For these TCRs, the target antigens are not known. TCRdb keeps only in-frame clones here, not all; method: immunoSEQ multiplex PCR. The repertoire holds about 46,000 clones, with roughly 80% as singletons. The starting material was CD4+ T cells from PBMCs cultured without peptide, obtained before COVID-19 vaccination. The source of these receptors is a human donor who had a prior SARS-CoV-2 infection. CDR3s include the opening cysteine and the closing phenylalanine or tryptophan.

v_call: TRBV6-5
cdr3_aa: CASSWEAGRSYEQYF

v_call: TRBV5-1
cdr3_aa: CASRVSEGRGEAFF

v_call: TRBV7-7
cdr3_aa: CASSLANAYEQYF

v_call: TRBV5-1
cdr3_aa: CASTWGPGTSNTEAFF

v_call: TRBV29-1
cdr3_aa: CSVQETKAGGVYNEQFF

v_call: TRBV5-1
cdr3_aa: CASSWGPFGQGEQFF

v_call: TRBV11-1
cdr3_aa: CASSLDGMNTEAFF

v_call: TRBV28
cdr3_aa: CASSALEQGLGYTF

v_call: TRBV7-9
cdr3_aa: CASSLGLEFGNTIYF

v_call: TRBV7-3
cdr3_aa: CASSLRQNTEAFF

v_call: TRBV2
cdr3_aa: CASSEDGPGGLTDTQYF

v_call: TRBV30
cdr3_aa: CAWKPLAGVAEQFF

v_call: TRBV19
cdr3_aa: CASSMGQTSGANVLTF

v_call: TRBV15
cdr3_aa: CATSRGGRAEVTNYGYTF

v_call: TRBV9
cdr3_aa: CASSVVGSEDTQYF

v_call: TRBV7-9
cdr3_aa: CASSSIAGELFF

v_call: TRBV11-2
cdr3_aa: CASSLDLITVYGSYEQYF

v_call: TRBV5-1
cdr3_aa: CASSLGAGGWDEQFF

v_call: TRBV27
cdr3_aa: CASSFRANTHEQYF

v_call: TRBV2
cdr3_aa: CASSLLGRGTEAFF

v_call: TRBV15
cdr3_aa: CATSQGQGAEAFF

v_call: TRBV11-2
cdr3_aa: CASSSVRDRAYEQYF

v_call: TRBV6-5
cdr3_aa: CASGQTGYNEQFF

v_call: TRBV29-1
cdr3_aa: CSVRIWTGETQYF

v_call: TRBV11-3
cdr3_aa: CASSRSDGLNTEAFF

v_call: TRBV7-2
cdr3_aa: CASSSGQNYGYTF

v_call: TRBV11-1
cdr3_aa: CASSLSGELFF

v_call: TRBV7-2
cdr3_aa: CASSPQVADNEKLFF

v_call: TRBV5-5
cdr3_aa: CASSWEGQPYGYTF

v_call: TRBV12-5
cdr3_aa: CASGFDHPSSYNEQFF

v_call: TRBV19
cdr3_aa: CASSSHDRVPQSTDTQYF

v_call: TRBV19
cdr3_aa: CASSVQTGTQYF

v_call: TRBV19
cdr3_aa: CASSIGDGYYGYTF

v_call: TRBV11-3
cdr3_aa: CASSFSREETQYF

v_call: TRBV7-2
cdr3_aa: CASSSSGLSEQFF

v_call: TRBV9
cdr3_aa: CASSVSPRDEQFF

v_call: TRBV10-3
cdr3_aa: CAIGAGETQYF

v_call: TRBV2
cdr3_aa: CASREGSTDTQYF

v_call: TRBV7-6
cdr3_aa: CASSPATGPGGLETQYF

v_call: TRBV19
cdr3_aa: CASRYRDRTNQPQHF

v_call: TRBV3-1/TRBV3-2
cdr3_aa: CASSQGGIGNEQFF

v_call: TRBV2
cdr3_aa: CASGLQYF

v_call: TRBV6-1
cdr3_aa: CASSEPSYEQYF

v_call: TRBV13
cdr3_aa: CASSLTEHGGEKLFF

v_call: TRBV11-1
cdr3_aa: CASSLRSAYNEQFF

v_call: TRBV4-1
cdr3_aa: CASSPGSSGRINEQFF

v_call: TRBV9
cdr3_aa: CASSLSNSPLHF

v_call: TRBV6-6
cdr3_aa: CASSYAQGASEAFF

v_call: TRBV14
cdr3_aa: CASSQELFYGYTF

v_call: TRBV7-2
cdr3_aa: CASSLVRQTGELFF

v_call: TRBV5-6
cdr3_aa: CASSPNRVETQYF